A single sample is the source of the 20 T cell receptor beta chains below, sequenced in a study of identifying expanded T cells in peripheral blood. The method was immunoSEQ multiplex PCR; TCRdb's version includes in-frame clones alone and lacks a portion of them. This sample has about 85,000 clones, with around nine tenths found just once. Sequenced material: blood. These receptors were collected from a person aged 18 to 70 in good health.

This chain joins TRBV7-9 and TRBJ1-4; 7 bases are a match to TRBD1. Germline loops: CDR1 SEHNR, CDR2 FQNEAQ (reference sequence). CDR3 length: 13 residues. The V segment lost 5 bases and the J segment 3 bases; nucleotides outside the gene matches: 0. Here the CDR3 reads CASSGTANEKLFF. DNA for the CDR3: TGTGCCAGCAGCGGGACAGCTAATGAAAAACTGTTTTTT.

This chain links TRBV7-2 with TRBJ2-1, with 11 bases lining up with TRBD2. Germline CDR1 reads SGHTA; CDR2 reads FQGNSA. The CDR3 covers 14 residues. The V gene end was trimmed by 3 bases and the J gene end by 7 bases; junction bases not matched to a gene: 2. The CDR3 loop reads CASSFSGGANEQFF. As DNA, the CDR3 is TGTGCCAGCAGCTTTAGCGGGGGGGCAAATGAGCAGTTCTTC. The full variable domain, with the rest looked up from reference TRBV7-2 and TRBJ2-1, is GAGVSQSPSNKVTEKGKDVELRCDPISGHTALYWYRQSLGQGLEFLIYFQGNSAPDKSGLPSDRFSAERTGGSVSTLTIQRTQQEDSAVYLCASSFSGGANEQFFGPGTRLTVL.

V is TRBV28 and J is TRBJ1-1; D gene ambiguous. Trimming stripped 5 bases from V and 0 bases from J, with 13 bases between. The CDR3 length is 15 residues. The germline CDR1 and CDR2 sequences are MDHEN and SYDVKM. The CDR3 coding sequence is TGTGCCAGCAGTGGGCGGGGTTCCATGAACACTGAAGCTTTCTTT. Its protein product is CASSGRGSMNTEAFF.

The chain links TRBV2 to TRBJ1-2, with 9 bases matching TRBD1. V lost 5 bases to trimming and J lost 2 bases; unmatched junction nucleotides: 9. Germline V gene sequence: CDR1 SNHLY, CDR2 FYNNEI. This CDR3 has 16 amino acids. The CDR3 region has the DNA TGTGCCAGCAGTATAGGGACAGGGTTCGTCAACTATGGCTACACCTTC. Its protein is CASSIGTGFVNYGYTF. Together with reference TRBV2 and TRBJ1-2, the CDR3 gives the full variable domain: EPEVTQTPSHQVTQMGQEVILRCVPISNHLYFYWYRQILGQKVEFLVSFYNNEISEKSEIFDDQFSVERPDGSNFTLKIRSTKLEDSAMYFCASSIGTGFVNYGYTFGSGTRLTVV.

The chain carries TRBV13 and TRBJ2-3; D uncertain. The CDR3 extends over 14 amino acids. Per the germline V gene, CDR1 is PRHDT and CDR2 is FYEKMQ (reference sequence). Between the trimmed V and J ends, which lost 5 bases and 4 bases, there was a span of 13 bases. DNA of the CDR3: TGTGCCAGCAGCGCGTCTTGGACGGCAGATACGCAGTATTTT. This encodes CASSASWTADTQYF.

Comments on this clone: This same CDR3 is encoded by further DNA sequences in the sample. This chain connects TRBV15 to TRBJ2-5, with 10 bases matching TRBD1. V was clipped by 3 bases and J by 2 bases; unmatched bases: 0. From germline, CDR1 is LNHNV and CDR2 YYDKDF (reference sequence). The CDR3 consists of 14 residues. The CDR3 here is CATSRDRGQETQYF. CDR3 DNA: TGTGCCACCAGCAGGGACAGGGGGCAAGAGACCCAGTACTTC.

This clone was picked up a small number of times. V usage is TRBV27 and J usage is TRBJ1-6, with unresolved D. V dropped 6 bases and J dropped 6 bases, with 12 bases sitting between them. Germline V gives CDR1 MNHEY, CDR2 SMNVEV (reference sequence). CDR3 length: 14 amino acids. CDR3 nucleotides: TGTGCCAGCAGAATGGGCCTTTTTAATTCACCCCTCCACTTT. Protein: CASRMGLFNSPLHF.

There are a few counts of this clone. The chain has TRBV5-1 and TRBJ1-5; D gene unclear. CDR3 size: 14 residues. Per the germline V gene, CDR1 is SGHRS and CDR2 is YFSETQ. Trimming pared 4 bases from V and 3 bases from J, leaving 11 bases between. CDR3 DNA: TGCGCCAGCAGCCCGGACGGGAACAATCAGCCCCAGCATTTT. As protein: CASSPDGNNQPQHF.

V is TRBV4-1 and J is TRBJ1-3, with a tentative D call TRBD1 (5 bases). This CDR3 contains 16 residues. Trimming took off 7 bases at V and 4 bases at J, with 20 bases between the two ends. Germline V lookup: CDR1 MGHRA, CDR2 YSYEKL. CDR3 nucleotide sequence: TGCGCCAGCACCCCCACCCCCCAGGGTCGAGGAAACACCATATATTTT. It translates to CASTPTPQGRGNTIYF.

The gene calls are TRBV6-6 and TRBJ1-3, with D uncertain. The germline CDR1 and CDR2 sequences are MNHNY and SVGAGI (reference sequence). The CDR3 extends over 13 amino acids. V gave up 7 bases and J gave up 3 bases, with 10 bases separating them. CDR3 sequence reads: CASITENGNTIYF. The CDR3 DNA follows: TGTGCCAGCATCACGGAAAATGGAAACACCATATATTTT.

This clone has only a few counts. The V and J genes are TRBV19 and TRBJ2-6; D may match TRBD1 or TRBD2 (5 bases each). The ends were cut back, 8 bases at V and 4 bases at J, with 15 bases in the middle. Germline V CDR1 and CDR2: LNHDA, SQIVND (reference sequence). CDR3 size: 15 residues. CDR3 amino acids: CASSGQVDGANVLTF. The DNA for the CDR3 is TGTGCCAGTTCGGGGCAGGTTGACGGGGCCAACGTCCTGACTTTC.

The V and J genes are TRBV7-9 and TRBJ1-4; D perhaps matches TRBD1 (5 bases). V was cut by 5 bases and J by 4 bases, with 14 bases left in between. The CDR3 totals 15 residues. CDR1 is SEHNR, CDR2 FQNEAQ, per germline (reference sequence). The CDR3 loop is CASSRGWEVNEKLFF. CDR3 sequence (DNA): TGTGCCAGCAGCAGGGGATGGGAGGTTAATGAAAAACTGTTTTTT.

The chain carries TRBV4-3 and TRBJ2-2; TRBD2 might be the D (6 bases). Germline values: CDR1 LGHNA, CDR2 YSLEER. This CDR3 has 17 residues. The V and J ends lost 0 bases and 8 bases respectively, with 19 bases between them. The CDR3 is CASSQEQTTGVYGELFF. The DNA for the CDR3 is TGCGCCAGCAGCCAAGAGCAGACGACGGGGGTATATGGGGAGCTGTTTTTT.

In this sample, this clone turned up once. The V and J genes are TRBV27 and TRBJ2-7; no reliable D call. The germline V and J ends were trimmed by 2 bases and 2 bases, with 10 bases remaining between them. CDR3 size: 14 residues. CDR1 and CDR2 (germline): MNHEY, SMNVEV (reference sequence). The CDR3 DNA sequence: TGTGCCAGCAGTTTAAGGGCAGGACCCTACGAGCAGTACTTC. Residues: CASSLRAGPYEQYF.

The chain recombines TRBV7-2 with TRBJ1-5; no firm D call. The CDR3 runs to 13 residues. Trimming removed 2 bases at V and 6 bases at J, with 8 bases between. CDR1 and CDR2 from the germline V gene are SGHTA and FQGNSA. DNA of the CDR3: TGTGCCAGCAGCTTACAGCTCTCTCAGCCCCAGCATTTT. It codes for CASSLQLSQPQHF.

The chain combines TRBV5-6 with TRBJ1-2, with 11 bases matching TRBD1. Germline CDR1 reads SGHDT; CDR2 reads YYEEEE. V was pared by 4 bases and J by 6 bases, with 5 bases of the junction left unmatched. The CDR3 has 14 residues. CDR3 sequence (DNA): TGTGCCAGCAGCGGGTGGGACAGGGGGAATGGCTACACCTTC. Amino acid sequence: CASSGWDRGNGYTF. Full variable domain (rest looked up from reference TRBV5-6 and TRBJ1-2): DAGVTQSPTHLIKTRGQQVTLRCSPKSGHDTVSWYQQALGQGPQFIFQYYEEEERQRGNFPDRFSGHQFPNYSSELNVNALLLGDSALYLCASSGWDRGNGYTFGSGTRLTVV.

This chain uses TRBV5-6 with TRBJ1-2; 7 bases line up with TRBD1. The CDR3 extends over 14 amino acids. The V gene end was trimmed by 1 base and the J gene end by 4 bases; junction bases not matched to a gene: 4. CDR1 and CDR2 (germline): SGHDT, YYEEEE. CDR3 amino acids: CASSLRDSLYGYTF. The DNA for the CDR3 is TGTGCCAGCAGCTTGCGGGACAGCCTCTATGGCTACACCTTC. Looking up the rest from reference TRBV5-6 and TRBJ1-2 gives the full variable domain: DAGVTQSPTHLIKTRGQQVTLRCSPKSGHDTVSWYQQALGQGPQFIFQYYEEEERQRGNFPDRFSGHQFPNYSSELNVNALLLGDSALYLCASSLRDSLYGYTFGSGTRLTVV.

Of note for this clone: The same CDR3 arises from other DNA sequences in this sample as well. This sequence joins TRBV28 and TRBJ2-7; no clear D gene. From germline, CDR1 is MDHEN and CDR2 SYDVKM. The CDR3 covers 11 residues. V was pared by 3 bases and J by 3 bases, with 3 bases between. CDR3 DNA sequence: TGTGCCAGCAGTTTGGGCTACGAGCAGTACTTC. This translates into CASSLGYEQYF.

The J gene is TRBJ2-1, the V gene TRBV7-2; 9 bases line up with TRBD1. After removal of 6 bases from V and 0 bases from J, the junction contained 3 bases not matched to a gene. Germline assignment: CDR1 SGHTA and CDR2 FQGNSA. The length of the CDR3 is 15 residues. CDR3: CASSPGQGSYNEQFF. The CDR3 bases are TGTGCCAGCAGTCCGGGACAGGGCTCCTACAATGAGCAGTTCTTC.

CDR3 in amino acids: CASSEGLGGSNQPQHF. The CDR3 nucleotides are TGCGCCAGCAGTGAGGGTCTCGGGGGAAGCAATCAGCCCCAGCATTTT. This chain connects TRBV10-2 to TRBJ1-5; TRBD1 might be the D (5 bases). Germline assignment: CDR1 WSHSY and CDR2 SAAADI. The CDR3 is 16 residues long. Trimming stripped 2 bases from V and 1 base from J, with 12 bases between.